This T cell receptor beta chain was sequenced for a study of blood T cell repertoires in COVID-19. Study-wide background: Samples taken during acute and convalescent COVID-19 were collected in the United States, Italy and Spain. Sources were T cells, B-cell-depleted T cells, or PBMCs; the material itself was cDNA or gDNA.

Source study methods: Estimation of nucleated cell counts was performed using reference gene primer amplification. Profiled with immunoSEQ multiplex PCR; TCRdb holds only in-frame clones, not every one. V and J calls and clone size are given by that table; D and trimming were obtained from the DNA. The sample yields approximately 140,000 clones, 70% to 90% seen once. Deletions cut 0 bases from V and 6 bases from J, with 7 bases between. The CDR3 is made up of 13 amino acids. The germline gives CDR1 SGHNT, CDR2 YENEEA. Input material: peripheral blood. J is TRBJ2-3 and V is TRBV11-3; D is unresolved. The sequence came from a human donor in a cohort sampled during active COVID-19. The CDR3 loop is CASSLDSVDTQYF. The CDR3 coding sequence is TGTGCCAGCAGCTTAGATTCGGTGGATACGCAGTATTTT.